The T cell receptor beta chain under discussion was sequenced for a study of shared clonotypes between healthy human individuals. Each of the donors was a healthy adult who was HIV-negative and had not had a recent acute infection or vaccination. General observations from the study: Clonotype sharing among donors, it was expected, would be affected by sequencing depth. A generally larger estimated richness was seen in naive subsets than in memory subsets.

The germline CDR1 and CDR2 sequences are LGHNA and YNFKEQ. CDR3 length: 13 amino acids. Evenly divided among several immunoSEQ plates was the genomic DNA of each subset. Profiling relied on immunoSEQ multiplex PCR, and the TCRdb table lists in-frame clones only, not all of them. The data show 1,100,000 or so clones, around 78% seen once. As to this clone: Its antigen is currently unknown. A read error may produce the germline difference seen at one junction end.

The sequence came from a man younger than 35 in good health. Some clones in this sample may be carry-over from other donors' samples. Sequencing used memory CD4+ T cells from PBMCs. Subset described: CD45RA-negative fraction. The genes are TRBV4-2 and TRBJ1-5; D is unresolved. DNA of the CDR3: TGTGCCGGCAGCCAAGACCCAAATCAGCCCCAGCATTTT. Encoded protein: CAGSQDPNQPQHF.